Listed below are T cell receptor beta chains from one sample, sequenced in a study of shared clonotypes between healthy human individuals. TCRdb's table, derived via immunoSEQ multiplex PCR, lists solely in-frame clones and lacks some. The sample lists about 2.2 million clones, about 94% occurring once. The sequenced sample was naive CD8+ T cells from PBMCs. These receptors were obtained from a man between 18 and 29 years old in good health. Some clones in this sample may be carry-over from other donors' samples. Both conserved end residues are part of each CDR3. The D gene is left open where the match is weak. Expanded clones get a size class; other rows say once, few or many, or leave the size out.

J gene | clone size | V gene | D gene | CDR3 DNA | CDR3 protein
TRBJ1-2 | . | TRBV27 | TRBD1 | TGTGCCAGCAGTTTGGGGCCGGGACAGGGAGACTATGGCTACACCTTC | CASSLGPGQGDYGYTF
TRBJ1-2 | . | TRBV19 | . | TGTGCCAGTAGTATCCGCGGACACAACAGCTCCATCTATGGCTACACCTTC | CASSIRGHNSSIYGYTF
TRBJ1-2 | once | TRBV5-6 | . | TGTGCCACCTCAGTAGGGGGTAAGGCAAACTATGGCTACACCTTC | CATSVGGKANYGYTF
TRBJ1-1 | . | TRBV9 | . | TGTGCCAGCCAGGTCATGAACACTGAAGCTTTCTTT | CASQVMNTEAFF
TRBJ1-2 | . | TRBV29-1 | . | TGCAGCGTTGATTGGGGGGCGACCTATGGCTACACCTTC | CSVDWGATYGYTF
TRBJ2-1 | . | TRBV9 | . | TGTGCCAGCAGCGTAGTTTCGGAGGGGCTATTTATGTACAATGAGCAGTTCTTC | CASSVVSEGLFMYNEQFF
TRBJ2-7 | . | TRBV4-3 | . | TGCGCCAGCAGCCAAGCGGTATCTGATTACGAGCAGTACTTC | CASSQAVSDYEQYF
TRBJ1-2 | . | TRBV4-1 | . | TGCGCCAGCAGCCGCCCAACGGGGGCAAGCTATGGCTACACCTTC | CASSRPTGASYGYTF
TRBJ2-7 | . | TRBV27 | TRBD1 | TGTGCCAGCACCAAGACAGGGGGGGGCTACGAGCAGTACTTC | CASTKTGGGYEQYF
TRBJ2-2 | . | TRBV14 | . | TGTGCCAGCAGCCATCCTACCTTGGCGACGGAAACCGGGGAGCTGTTTTTT | CASSHPTLATETGELFF
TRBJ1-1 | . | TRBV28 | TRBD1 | TGTGCCATTGGGACAGAAGACATGAACACTGAAGCTTTCTTT | CAIGTEDMNTEAFF